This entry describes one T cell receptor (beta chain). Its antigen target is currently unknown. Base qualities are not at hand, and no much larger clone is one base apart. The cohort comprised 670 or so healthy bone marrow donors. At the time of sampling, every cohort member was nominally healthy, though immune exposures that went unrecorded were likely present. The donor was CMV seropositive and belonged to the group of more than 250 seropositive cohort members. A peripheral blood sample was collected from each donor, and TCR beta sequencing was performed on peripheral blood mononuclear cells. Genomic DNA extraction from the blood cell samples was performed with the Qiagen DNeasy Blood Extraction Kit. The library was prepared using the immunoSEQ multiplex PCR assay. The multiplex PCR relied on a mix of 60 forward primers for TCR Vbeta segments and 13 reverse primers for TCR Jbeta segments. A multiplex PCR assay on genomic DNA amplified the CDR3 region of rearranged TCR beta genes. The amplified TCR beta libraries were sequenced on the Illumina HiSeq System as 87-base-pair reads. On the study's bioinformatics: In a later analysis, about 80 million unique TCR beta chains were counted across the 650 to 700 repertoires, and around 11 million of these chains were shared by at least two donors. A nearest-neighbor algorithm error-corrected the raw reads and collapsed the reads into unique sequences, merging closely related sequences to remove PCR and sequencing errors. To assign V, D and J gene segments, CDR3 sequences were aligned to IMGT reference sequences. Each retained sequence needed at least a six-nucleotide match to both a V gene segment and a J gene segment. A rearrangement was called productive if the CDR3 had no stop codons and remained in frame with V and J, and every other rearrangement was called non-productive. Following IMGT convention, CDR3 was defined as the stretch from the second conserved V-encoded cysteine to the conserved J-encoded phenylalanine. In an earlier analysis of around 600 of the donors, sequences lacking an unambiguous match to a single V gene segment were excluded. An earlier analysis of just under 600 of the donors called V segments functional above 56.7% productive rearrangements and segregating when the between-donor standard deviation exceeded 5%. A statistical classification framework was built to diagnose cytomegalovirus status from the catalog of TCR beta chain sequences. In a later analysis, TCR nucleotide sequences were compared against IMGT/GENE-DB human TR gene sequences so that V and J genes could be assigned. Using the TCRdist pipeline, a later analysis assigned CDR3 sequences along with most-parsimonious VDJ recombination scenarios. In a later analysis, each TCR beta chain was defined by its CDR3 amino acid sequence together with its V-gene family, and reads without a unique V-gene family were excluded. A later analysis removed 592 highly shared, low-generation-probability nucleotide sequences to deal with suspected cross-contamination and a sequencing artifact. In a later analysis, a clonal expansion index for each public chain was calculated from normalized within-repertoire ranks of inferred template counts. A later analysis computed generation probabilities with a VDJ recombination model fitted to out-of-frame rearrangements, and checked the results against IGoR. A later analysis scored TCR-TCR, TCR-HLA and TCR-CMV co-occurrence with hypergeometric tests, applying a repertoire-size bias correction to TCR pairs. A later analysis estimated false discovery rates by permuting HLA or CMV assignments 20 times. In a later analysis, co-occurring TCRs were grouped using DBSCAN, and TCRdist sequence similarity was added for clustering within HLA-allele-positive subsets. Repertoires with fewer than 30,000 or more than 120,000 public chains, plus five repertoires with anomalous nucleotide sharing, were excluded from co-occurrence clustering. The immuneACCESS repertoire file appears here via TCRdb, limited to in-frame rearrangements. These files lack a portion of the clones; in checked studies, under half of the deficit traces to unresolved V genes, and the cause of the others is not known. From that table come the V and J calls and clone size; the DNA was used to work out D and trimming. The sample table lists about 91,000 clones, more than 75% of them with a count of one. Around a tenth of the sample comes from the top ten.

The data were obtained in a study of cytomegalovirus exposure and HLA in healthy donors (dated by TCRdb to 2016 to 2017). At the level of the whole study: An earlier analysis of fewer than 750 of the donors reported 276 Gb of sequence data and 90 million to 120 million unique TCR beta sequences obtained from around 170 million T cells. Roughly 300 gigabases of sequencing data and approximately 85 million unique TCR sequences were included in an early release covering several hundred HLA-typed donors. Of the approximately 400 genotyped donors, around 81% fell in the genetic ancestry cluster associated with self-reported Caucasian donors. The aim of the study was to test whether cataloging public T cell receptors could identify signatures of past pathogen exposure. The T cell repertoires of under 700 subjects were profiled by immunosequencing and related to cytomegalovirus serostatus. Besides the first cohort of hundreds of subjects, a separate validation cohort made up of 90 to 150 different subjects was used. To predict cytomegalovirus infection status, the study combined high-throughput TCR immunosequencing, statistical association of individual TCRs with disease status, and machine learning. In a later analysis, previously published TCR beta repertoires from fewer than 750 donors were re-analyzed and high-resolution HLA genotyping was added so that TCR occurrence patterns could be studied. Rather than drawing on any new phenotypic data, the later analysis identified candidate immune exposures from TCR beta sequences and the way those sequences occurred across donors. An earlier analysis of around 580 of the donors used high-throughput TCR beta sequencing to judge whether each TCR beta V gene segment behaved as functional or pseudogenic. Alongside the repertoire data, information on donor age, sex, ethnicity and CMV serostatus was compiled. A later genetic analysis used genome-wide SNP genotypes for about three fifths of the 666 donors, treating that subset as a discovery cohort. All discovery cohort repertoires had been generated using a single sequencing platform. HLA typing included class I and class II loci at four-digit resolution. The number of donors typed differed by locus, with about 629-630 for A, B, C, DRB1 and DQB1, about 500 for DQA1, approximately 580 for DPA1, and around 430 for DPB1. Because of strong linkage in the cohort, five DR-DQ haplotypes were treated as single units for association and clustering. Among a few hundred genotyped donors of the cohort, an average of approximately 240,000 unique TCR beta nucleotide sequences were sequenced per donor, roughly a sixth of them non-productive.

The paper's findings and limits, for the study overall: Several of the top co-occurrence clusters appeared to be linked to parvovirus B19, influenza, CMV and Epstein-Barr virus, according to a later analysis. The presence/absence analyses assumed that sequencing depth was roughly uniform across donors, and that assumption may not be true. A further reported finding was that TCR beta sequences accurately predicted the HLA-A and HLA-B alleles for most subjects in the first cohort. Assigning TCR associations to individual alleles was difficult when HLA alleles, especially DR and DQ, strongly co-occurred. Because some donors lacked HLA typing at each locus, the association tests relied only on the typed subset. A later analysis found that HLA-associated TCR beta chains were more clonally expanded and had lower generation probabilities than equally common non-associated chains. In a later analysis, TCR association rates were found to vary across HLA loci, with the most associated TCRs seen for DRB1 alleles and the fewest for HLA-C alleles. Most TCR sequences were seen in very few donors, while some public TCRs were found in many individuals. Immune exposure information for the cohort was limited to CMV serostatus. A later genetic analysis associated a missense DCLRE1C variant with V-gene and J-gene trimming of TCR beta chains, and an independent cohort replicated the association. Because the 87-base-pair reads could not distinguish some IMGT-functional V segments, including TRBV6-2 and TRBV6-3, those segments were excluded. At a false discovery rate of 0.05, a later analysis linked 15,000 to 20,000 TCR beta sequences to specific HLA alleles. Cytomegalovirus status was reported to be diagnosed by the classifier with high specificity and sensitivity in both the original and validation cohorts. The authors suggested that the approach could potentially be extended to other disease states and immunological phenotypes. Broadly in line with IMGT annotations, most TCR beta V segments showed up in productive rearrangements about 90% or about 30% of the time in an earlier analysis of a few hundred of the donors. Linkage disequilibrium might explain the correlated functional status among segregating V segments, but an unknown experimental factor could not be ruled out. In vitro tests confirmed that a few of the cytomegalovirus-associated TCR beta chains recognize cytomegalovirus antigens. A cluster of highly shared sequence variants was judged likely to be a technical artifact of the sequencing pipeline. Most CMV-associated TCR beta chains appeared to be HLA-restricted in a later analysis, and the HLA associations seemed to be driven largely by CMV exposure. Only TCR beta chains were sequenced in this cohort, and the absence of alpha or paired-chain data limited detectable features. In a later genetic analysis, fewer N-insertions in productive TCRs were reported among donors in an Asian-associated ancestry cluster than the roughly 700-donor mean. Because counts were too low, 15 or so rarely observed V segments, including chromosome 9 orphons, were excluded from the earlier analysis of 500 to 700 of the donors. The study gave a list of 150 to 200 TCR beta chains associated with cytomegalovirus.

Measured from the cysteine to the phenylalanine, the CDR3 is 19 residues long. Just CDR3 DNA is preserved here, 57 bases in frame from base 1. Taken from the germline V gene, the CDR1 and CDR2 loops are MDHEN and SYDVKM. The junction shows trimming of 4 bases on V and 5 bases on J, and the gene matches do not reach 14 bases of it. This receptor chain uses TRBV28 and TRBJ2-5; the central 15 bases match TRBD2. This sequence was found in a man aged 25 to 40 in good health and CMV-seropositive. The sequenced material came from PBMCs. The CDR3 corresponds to CASSSPPGTSGRWGETQYF. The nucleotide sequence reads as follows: TGTGCCAGCAGTTCCCCTCCCGGGACTAGCGGGAGGTGGGGGGAGACCCAGTACTTC.